Listed here are 19 T cell receptor beta chains from one sample, sequenced in a study of T cell responses to AZD1222 COVID-19 vaccine. Assay used: immunoSEQ multiplex PCR; TCRdb lists only in-frame clones, some missing. The data show approximately 100,000 clones, approximately 90% seen once. Sample: peripheral blood, taken on day 0 of AZD1222 vaccination. The receptor source for this set is an adult in good health.

V usage is TRBV6-5 and J usage is TRBJ1-5; D is unclear. The CDR3 is made up of 15 amino acids. Per the germline V gene, CDR1 is MNHEY and CDR2 is SVGAGI. V lost 0 bases to trimming and J lost 5 bases, with 11 bases between them. The CDR3 sequence: CASSYSYPLDQPQHF. As DNA, the CDR3 is TGTGCCAGCAGTTACTCGTATCCCTTGGATCAGCCCCAGCATTTT.

The chain joins TRBV28 to TRBJ2-7, with TRBD1 matching 8 bases. The CDR3 has 12 amino acids. After removal of 2 bases from V and 7 bases from J, the junction contained 1 base not matched to a gene. In germline, CDR1 is MDHEN, CDR2 SYDVKM. The CDR3 bases are TGTGCCAGCAGTTTAAGGACAGGGGAGCAGTACTTC. Its protein product is CASSLRTGEQYF.

This chain uses TRBV5-1 with TRBJ2-1; 7 nucleotides align to TRBD1. This CDR3 is built from 15 residues. CDR1 is SGHRS and CDR2 is YFSETQ in the germline V gene. V was pared by 0 bases and J by 11 bases, with 11 bases of the junction left unmatched. The CDR3 DNA is TGCGCCAGCAGCTTGGGAACAGCACAGGGGTTTCAGCAGTTCTTC. It translates to CASSLGTAQGFQQFF.

The rearrangement uses TRBV7-9 and TRBJ2-2; D gene unclear. The V and J ends lost 7 bases and 5 bases respectively, with 11 bases between them. This CDR3 has 13 residues. Germline V lookup: CDR1 SEHNR, CDR2 FQNEAQ (reference sequence). The CDR3 nucleotides read TGTGCCAGCACCCCCGCTTTTACCGGGGAGCTGTTTTTT. As protein: CASTPAFTGELFF.

As concerns this clone: The identical CDR3 is also encoded by other nucleotide sequences in the sample. The rearrangement joins TRBV21-1 to TRBJ1-1. TRBV21-1 is an annotated pseudogene. The length of the CDR3 is 16 residues. The CDR3 bases are TGTGCCAGCAGCAACGCCAGGCGGGACATGAACACTGAAGCCTTCTTT. This encodes CASSNARRDMNTEAFF.

The chain recombines TRBV6-5 with TRBJ1-6; a possible D gene is TRBD1 (5 bases). The germline V gene has CDR1 MNHEY and CDR2 SVGAGI. The CDR3 is 12 residues long. V lost 6 bases to trimming and J lost 10 bases, with 10 bases between them. In nucleotides, the CDR3 is TGTGCCAGCAGAACAGGAATATCACCCCTCCACTTT. It translates to CASRTGISPLHF.

This chain uses TRBV5-1 with TRBJ1-2, with D tentatively TRBD1 (5 bases). This CDR3 contains 14 residues. V was clipped by 0 bases and J by 0 bases, with 6 bases between them. Germline values: CDR1 SGHRS, CDR2 YFSETQ. CDR3 in DNA: TGCGCCAGCAGCTTGGCCAGGGCTAACTATGGCTACACCTTC. This gives the protein CASSLARANYGYTF.

CDR3: CASSQGSGRTNYGYTF. CDR3 sequence (DNA): TGTGCCAGCAGCCAAGGATCGGGCCGCACTAACTATGGCTACACCTTC. The chain recombines TRBV3-1 (or the pseudogene TRBV3-2) with TRBJ1-2; D is undetermined. Germline assignment: CDR1 LGHDT and CDR2 YNNKEL (reference sequence). This CDR3 spans 16 amino acids. The V end lost 1 base, the J end lost 0 bases, and 12 bases lay between the germline ends.

This clone was seen just once. CDR3 DNA sequence: TGCGCCAGCAGCTTGGGGCACCCCTACGAGCAGTACTTC. Translating gives CASSLGHPYEQYF. V gene TRBV5-1 combines with J gene TRBJ2-7; D call uncertain. This CDR3 has 13 residues. With 0 bases removed from V and 2 bases from J, the gap between germline ends came to 6 bases. Germline lookup yields CDR1 SGHRS and CDR2 YFSETQ.

CDR3 loop: CASAPSPNLNTEAFF. As DNA, the CDR3 is TGCGCCAGCGCCCCCAGTCCCAATCTGAACACTGAAGCTTTCTTT. This chain uses TRBV5-1 with TRBJ1-1; D not certain. The CDR3 spans 15 residues. Trimming took off 7 bases at V and 0 bases at J, with 16 bases between the two ends. The germline V gene encodes CDR1 SGHRS and CDR2 YFSETQ. The complete variable domain, with remaining parts taken from reference TRBV5-1 and TRBJ1-1, reads KAGVTQTPRYLIKTRGQQVTLSCSPISGHRSVSWYQQTPGQGLQFLFEYFSETQRNKGNFPGRFSGRQFSNSRSEMNVSTLELGDSALYLCASAPSPNLNTEAFFGQGTRLTVV.

This clone occurred once. Other DNA sequences within the sample encode an identical CDR3. The chain has TRBV5-1 and TRBJ1-6; TRBD1 might be the D (6 bases). Trimming stripped 0 bases from V and 7 bases from J, with 11 bases between. Germline CDR1 is SGHRS and CDR2 is YFSETQ. The length of the CDR3 is 15 residues. The CDR3 bases are TGCGCCAGCAGCTTGGAACAGGGTGGGAATTCACCCCTCCACTTT. It yields the protein CASSLEQGGNSPLHF.

This rearrangement joins TRBV6-5 to TRBJ1-1; D uncertain. Trimming left V 6 bases short and J 8 bases short, with 13 bases between. CDR1 and CDR2 from the germline V gene are MNHEY and SVGAGI. This CDR3 spans 12 amino acids. The DNA for the CDR3 is TGTGCCAGCAGCCCCTGGACCGGAGAAGCTTTCTTT. Encoded protein: CASSPWTGEAFF.

In this sample, this clone turned up once. The chain combines TRBV11-2 with TRBJ1-1; no firm D call. Germline CDR1 SGHAT, CDR2 FQNNGV. The V end was cut by 0 bases, the J end by 10 bases, with 12 bases between. CDR3 length: 13 amino acids. The CDR3 coding sequence is TGTGCCAGCAGCTTAGACAGGTCCAATGGAGCTTTCTTT. It codes for CASSLDRSNGAFF.

The chain is built from TRBV2 and TRBJ2-5; TRBD1 aligns across 8 bases. This CDR3 has 14 residues. The ends lost 4 bases at V and 4 bases at J; junction bases unmatched: 5. The germline CDR1 and CDR2 sequences are SNHLY and FYNNEI. The CDR3 bases are TGTGCCAGCAGTGCCAGGGGGCGCGGAGAGACCCAGTACTTC. Translating it yields CASSARGRGETQYF.

This chain uses TRBV28 with TRBJ1-5; no definite D call. Germline V gives CDR1 MDHEN, CDR2 SYDVKM. This CDR3 comprises 13 residues. The V gene lost 2 bases and the J gene lost 5 bases, with 7 bases spanning the gap. CDR3 in DNA: TGTGCCAGCAGTTTACTCACTTATCAGCCCCAGCATTTT. It specifies CASSLLTYQPQHF.

The CDR3 sequence: CASSPRVAGLNEQYF. CDR3 DNA: TGTGCCAGCAGCCCAAGAGTGGCAGGACTAAACGAGCAGTACTTC. The V and J genes are TRBV4-2 and TRBJ2-7, with D possibly matching TRBD2 (6 bases). Trimming removed 4 bases from V and 5 bases from J, with 18 bases in between. Germline V gives CDR1 LGHNA, CDR2 YNFKEQ. The CDR3 covers 15 residues.

In its sample, this clone was seen a few times. The CDR3: CAWSVAGARNSPLHF. The CDR3 nucleotides read TGTGCCTGGAGTGTAGCAGGGGCCAGGAATTCACCCCTCCACTTT. The chain links TRBV30 to TRBJ1-6, with a tentative D call TRBD1 (6 bases). CDR3 length: 15 amino acids. CDR1 is GTSNPN and CDR2 is SVGIG in the germline V gene (reference sequence). Trimming shortened V by 0 bases and J by 7 bases, and 13 bases separated the two germline ends.

This clone was recorded a few times. This sequence joins TRBV3-1 (or the pseudogene TRBV3-2) and TRBJ2-1; 15 bases align to TRBD2. This CDR3 comprises 16 residues. The germline V gene encodes CDR1 LGHDT and CDR2 YNNKEL (reference sequence). With 3 bases clipped from V and 7 bases from J, the junction kept 4 bases outside the gene matches. Written as DNA, the CDR3 is TGTGCCAGCAGCCACTTAGGGACTAGCGGGAGGAATGAGCAGTTCTTC. It specifies CASSHLGTSGRNEQFF.

The chain carries TRBV14 and TRBJ2-7, with TRBD2 identical over 11 bases. Per germline, CDR1 SGHDN and CDR2 FVKESK. Trimming cost V 4 bases and J 3 bases; bases outside gene matches: 8. The CDR3 is 16 amino acids. CDR3 sequence (DNA): TGTGCCAGCAGCCCCTTTCCGGGACTAGCGGTCTACGAGCAGTACTTC. It yields the protein CASSPFPGLAVYEQYF.